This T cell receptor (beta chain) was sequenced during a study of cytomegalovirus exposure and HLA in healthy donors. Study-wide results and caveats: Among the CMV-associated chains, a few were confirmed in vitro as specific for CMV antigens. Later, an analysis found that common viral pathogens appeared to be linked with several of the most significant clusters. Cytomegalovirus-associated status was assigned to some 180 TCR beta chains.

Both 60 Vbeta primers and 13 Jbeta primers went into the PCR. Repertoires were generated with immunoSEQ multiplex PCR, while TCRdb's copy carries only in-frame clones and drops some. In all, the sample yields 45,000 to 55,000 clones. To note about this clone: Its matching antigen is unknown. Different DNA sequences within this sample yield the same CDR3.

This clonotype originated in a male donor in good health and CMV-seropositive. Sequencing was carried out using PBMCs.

The CDR3 region has the DNA TGCGCCAGCAGCTTGCAGTTCAACGCCGGGGAGCTGTTTTTT. This translates into CASSLQFNAGELFF. The gene calls are TRBV5-1 and TRBJ2-2; D gene unclear. The germline V gene encodes CDR1 SGHRS and CDR2 YFSETQ. Trimming took off 1 base at V and 6 bases at J, with 10 bases between the two ends. The CDR3 contains 14 residues.